The source of this T cell receptor (beta chain) is a study of patients and donors after allogeneic stem cell transplantation (dated by TCRdb to the early 2020s). Preparation of the library involved RT-PCR. These reads were obtained on a NextSeq 550. The public reads were reprocessed in TCRdb via fastp at Q25 and MiXCR, keeping in-frame beta chains. Entries that share a CDR3 protein sequence are merged under the most common genes and DNA. The sample contains 400,000 to 450,000 distinct CDR3 sequences, around 16% of them found a single time. Less than 9.5% of the sample lies in the top ten. At least ten counts were recorded for this clonotype. Its antigen remains unidentified. The sample holds no much larger clone one base away, and base qualities are not on file. Sequencing used blood, either unsorted or a sorted T cell fraction (not recorded which). This sequence was found in a human donor who was either an allogeneic HSCT recipient or a stem cell or donor lymphocyte infusion donor (not recorded which). It is not recorded whose cells these are; they may come from a transplant donor.

The DNA reads as follows: TGTGCCAGCAGTTTAACAGGGGTCTCTGGAAACACCATATATTTT. Its translation is CASSLTGVSGNTIYF. The sequence joins TRBV6-5 to TRBJ1-3; 7 central nucleotides agree with TRBD1. Trimmed from V: 4 bases; trimmed from J: 0 bases; junction bases lacking a gene match: 3. Spanning cysteine to phenylalanine, the CDR3 consists of 15 amino acids. Just the 45-base CDR3 DNA is kept, in frame starting at base 1. CDR1 and CDR2, per the germline V gene, are MNHEY and SVGAGI.